This TCR beta chain is from a study of cytomegalovirus exposure and HLA in healthy donors (dated by TCRdb to about 2017). For context, the study as a whole: In an earlier analysis of some 610 of the donors, around 290 Gb of sequence data and 117 million unique TCR beta sequences from 180 million or so T cells were reported. Around 320 gigabases of sequencing data and approximately 84 million unique TCR sequences were included in an early release covering roughly 700 HLA-typed donors. Of the roughly 400 genotyped donors, 81% were placed in the genetic ancestry cluster associated with self-reported Caucasian donors. The study aimed to test whether cataloging public T cell receptors could reveal signatures of past pathogen exposure. The study profiled the T cell repertoires of about 720 subjects by immunosequencing and related them to cytomegalovirus serostatus. Besides the first cohort of approximately 670 subjects, a separate validation cohort made up of roughly 130 different subjects was used. High-throughput TCR immunosequencing, statistical association of individual TCRs with disease status, and machine learning were combined to predict cytomegalovirus infection status. In a later analysis, previously published TCR beta repertoires from fewer than 750 donors were re-analyzed and high-resolution HLA genotyping was added so that TCR occurrence patterns could be studied. In the later analysis, no new phenotypic data were used to find candidate immune exposures; instead, reliance was placed on TCR beta sequences and their occurrence across donors. An earlier analysis of around 580 of the donors used high-throughput TCR beta sequencing to judge whether each TCR beta V gene segment behaved as functional or pseudogenic. Donor age, sex, ethnicity and CMV serostatus were compiled alongside the repertoire data. In a later genetic analysis, genome-wide SNP genotypes for about 65% of the roughly 700 donors were used, and that subset was treated as a discovery cohort. Every discovery cohort repertoire had been produced on one sequencing platform. Class I and class II HLA loci were covered by the typing at four-digit resolution. Typing coverage differed by locus: A, B, C, DRB1 and DQB1 were typed in roughly 620-640 donors, DQA1 in approximately 520, DPA1 in around 580, and DPB1 in 472. Several DR-DQ haplotypes were handled as single units for association and clustering because linkage in the cohort was strong. Among about 370 genotyped donors of the cohort, an average of around 250,000 unique TCR beta nucleotide sequences was sequenced per donor, of which 15% to 20% were non-productive. Study-level results and caveats: The study gave a list of more than 150 TCR beta chains associated with cytomegalovirus. In a later analysis, HLA-associated TCR beta chains were found to be more clonally expanded and to have lower generation probabilities than equally common non-associated chains. Because some donors lacked HLA typing at each locus, the association tests relied only on the typed subset. The classifier was reported to diagnose cytomegalovirus status with high specificity and sensitivity in both the original cohort and the validation cohort. In vitro tests confirmed that a few of the cytomegalovirus-associated TCR beta chains recognize cytomegalovirus antigens. In an earlier analysis of more than 450 of the donors, most TCR beta V segments were observed in productive rearrangements about 87% or about 30% of the time, broadly matching IMGT annotations. CMV serostatus was the only immune exposure information available for the cohort. Sequencing depth was assumed to be roughly uniform across donors in the presence/absence analyses, though that assumption may not hold. Correlated functional status among segregating V segments might reflect linkage disequilibrium, but an unknown experimental factor could not be ruled out. Compared with the roughly 700-donor mean, donors in an Asian-associated ancestry cluster had fewer N-insertions in productive TCRs, according to a later genetic analysis. Several of the top co-occurrence clusters appeared to be linked to parvovirus B19, influenza, CMV and Epstein-Barr virus, according to a later analysis. Strong co-occurrence of HLA alleles, especially DR and DQ, made assigning TCR associations to individual alleles difficult. According to a later analysis, most CMV-associated TCR beta chains appeared to be HLA-restricted, and the HLA associations seemed to be driven largely by CMV exposure. The authors suggested that the approach could potentially be extended to other disease states and immunological phenotypes. In a later analysis, the rate of TCR association differed among HLA loci, with DRB1 alleles having the most associated TCRs and HLA-C alleles having the fewest. A further reported finding was that TCR beta sequences accurately predicted the HLA-A and HLA-B alleles for most subjects in the first cohort. An association between a missense DCLRE1C variant and V-gene and J-gene trimming of TCR beta chains was found in a later genetic analysis and replicated in an independent cohort. Because counts were too low, around 18 rarely observed V segments, including chromosome 9 orphons, were left out of the earlier analysis of a few hundred of the donors. In this cohort, only TCR beta chains were sequenced, and detectable features were limited by the absence of alpha or paired-chain data. Most TCR sequences were observed very rarely across donors, whereas some public TCRs were present in many individuals. Specific HLA alleles were associated with some 15,000 TCR beta sequences at a false discovery rate of 0.05 in a later analysis. Some IMGT-functional V segments, including TRBV6-2 and TRBV6-3, could not be told apart with the 87-base-pair reads, so those segments were excluded. A group of highly shared sequence variants was considered likely to be a technical artifact of the sequencing pipeline.

The cohort comprised around 690 healthy bone marrow donors. At the time of sampling, every cohort member was nominally healthy, though immune exposures that went unrecorded were likely present. The donor tested CMV seronegative, placing the donor among the 352 seronegative members of the cohort. A peripheral blood sample was provided by each donor, and peripheral blood mononuclear cells were used for TCR beta sequencing. Genomic DNA extraction from the blood cell samples was performed with the Qiagen DNeasy Blood Extraction Kit. At the junction V is shortened by 5 bases and J by 1 base; bases outside the gene matches: 3. CDR1 and CDR2, looked up from the germline V gene, are MNHEY and SVGAGI. The CDR3 holds 14 amino acids from the cysteine to the phenylalanine. The CDR3 DNA has 42 bases and is translated from base 1. Libraries were constructed by the immunoSEQ multiplex PCR assay. A mixture of 60 forward primers for TCR Vbeta segments and 13 reverse primers for TCR Jbeta segments was used in the multiplex PCR. Amplification of the CDR3 region of rearranged TCR beta genes was performed with a multiplex PCR assay on genomic DNA. The Illumina HiSeq System was used to sequence the amplified TCR beta libraries as 87-base-pair reads. Per the original workflow: In a later analysis, approximately 74 million unique TCR beta chains were counted across the approximately 670 repertoires, and around 11 million of these chains were shared by at least two donors. To remove PCR and sequencing errors, raw reads were error-corrected and collapsed into unique sequences using a nearest-neighbor algorithm that merged closely related sequences. To assign V, D and J gene segments, CDR3 sequences were aligned to IMGT reference sequences. Each retained sequence needed at least a six-nucleotide match to both a V gene segment and a J gene segment. Rearrangements were classified as productive when the CDR3 lacked stop codons and remained in frame with V and J, and all other rearrangements were classified as non-productive. Following IMGT convention, CDR3 was defined as the stretch from the second conserved V-encoded cysteine to the conserved J-encoded phenylalanine. The earlier analysis of a few hundred of the donors excluded sequences that lacked an unambiguous match to a single V gene segment. In an earlier analysis of 587 of the donors, V segments were called functional above 56.7% productive rearrangements and were called segregating when the between-donor standard deviation exceeded 5%. A statistical classification framework was built to diagnose cytomegalovirus status from the catalog of TCR beta chain sequences. V and J gene assignment, in a later analysis, came from comparing TCR nucleotide sequences with IMGT/GENE-DB human TR gene sequences. A later analysis assigned CDR3 sequences and most-parsimonious VDJ recombination scenarios with the TCRdist pipeline. In a later analysis, each TCR beta chain was defined by its CDR3 amino acid sequence together with its V-gene family, and reads without a unique V-gene family were excluded. A later analysis removed 550 to 700 highly shared, low-generation-probability nucleotide sequences to deal with suspected cross-contamination and a sequencing artifact. For each public chain, a later analysis derived a clonal expansion index from normalized ranks of inferred template counts within each repertoire. In a later analysis, generation probabilities were computed with a VDJ recombination model fitted to out-of-frame rearrangements, and the resulting probabilities were checked against IGoR. A later analysis scored TCR-TCR, TCR-HLA and TCR-CMV co-occurrence with hypergeometric tests, applying a repertoire-size bias correction to TCR pairs. False discovery rates were estimated in a later analysis by permuting HLA or CMV assignments 20 times. In a later analysis, co-occurring TCRs were grouped using DBSCAN, and TCRdist sequence similarity was added for clustering within HLA-allele-positive subsets. Repertoires with fewer than 30,000 or more than 120,000 public chains, plus five repertoires with anomalous nucleotide sharing, were excluded from co-occurrence clustering. The immuneACCESS repertoire file appears here via TCRdb, limited to in-frame rearrangements. These files lack a portion of the clones; in checked studies, under half of the deficit traces to unresolved V genes, and the cause of the others is not known. That table supplies the V and J calls and clone size; D and trimming were determined from the DNA. A total of tens of thousands of clones appear in this sample, 6.5% to 8% of them only once. About 2.3% of the sample is in the top ten clones.

As to this clone: No antigen is known for it. One base away there is no much larger clone; base qualities are not given.

Sequencing was done on a sample of PBMCs. The TCR sequence derives from a man between 50 and 59 years old in good health and CMV-seronegative. The sequence links TRBV6-5 to TRBJ1-1; TRBD1 matches 8 bases in the middle. The CDR3 protein is CASSGQGWNTEAFF. The sequenced DNA: TGTGCCAGCAGTGGACAGGGTTGGAACACTGAAGCTTTCTTT.